The sequence of this T cell receptor beta chain was determined in a study of spatial heterogeneity in lung cancer. Study background: A module score for T cells, taken from matched bulk RNA-seq, correlated strongly with TCR transcript counts in tumor regions. General study results and limits: Intratumoral expanded alpha and beta TCR counts were found to track tumor mutation counts.

Each molecule of TCR cDNA was tagged with one unique molecular identifier. TCRdb used MiXCR to reprocess the 5' RACE reads, holding one entry per CDR3 protein. Among about 1,500 distinct CDR3 sequences listed, approximately 6.9% were seen once. Time point meaning: sample taken at primary tumor resection. About this clonotype: Antigen: not known.

This TCR came from a female donor with early-stage non-small cell lung cancer. Specimen: lung tumor tissue, collected at surgery.

The CDR3 DNA sequence: TGTGCCATCAGTGAGGGGCAGGGTGGACGTCGGAATCAGCCCCAGCATTTT. Translating it yields CAISEGQGGRRNQPQHF. The gene calls are TRBV10-3 and TRBJ1-5; tentatively, D is TRBD1 (5 bases). Trimming took off 2 bases at V and 4 bases at J, with 18 bases between the two ends. Germline V gives CDR1 ENHRY, CDR2 SYGVKD. The CDR3 sequence is 17 residues long.